The sequence of this T cell receptor (beta chain) was determined in a study of T cell repertoires in cytomegalovirus infection (dated by TCRdb to the late 2010s). Background for the entire study: Peptide stimulations targeted recently identified HLA-C-restricted CMV epitopes, whose presentation resists viral immunomodulation, together with well-studied HLA-B-restricted epitopes. The HLA type of each donor mattered for the analysis, because public TCR beta signatures pointed to carriage of CMV infection along with the matching HLA type.

Sequences SGHVS (CDR1) and FQNEAQ (CDR2) are obtained from the germline V gene. V sheds 4 bases and J sheds 7 bases, leaving 10 bases between their ends. The CDR3 measures 13 amino acids from cysteine to phenylalanine. The CDR3 DNA has 39 bases and is translated from base 1. This sample was sequenced with an Illumina HiSeq 1500. Clones were called with MiXCR by TCRdb after fastp trimmed the public reads at Q25, and only in-frame beta chains were retained. Merged by CDR3 protein, the rows form single entries marked with the most common genes and DNA. The sample yields around 800,000 distinct CDR3 sequences; less than 35% were counted once. Around 11% of the sample lies in the top ten. In the paper's terms, the treatment or condition label means: in vitro stimulation with specific CMV peptide epitopes to enrich CMV-specific T cells. What the research found in general, with its limitations: Cumulative frequency of public TCR beta family members discriminated carriers of CMV infection plus the relevant HLA type in this cohort and an independent roughly 340-donor cohort. In the ex vivo response, HLA-C-restricted CMV-specific TCR beta clonotypes were dominant, and in two of eight donors the single most frequent clonotype came from this HLA-C-restricted group.

This clonotype was recorded many times. Its binding antigen is unknown. No per-base quality is available; no much larger clone lies one base away. Here the sequenced sample was cultured CD8+ T cells from PBMCs, taken from culture after CMV antigen stimulation. The chain couples TRBV7-8 to TRBJ2-2; 5 matching bases give a weak D call of TRBD1. The sequence was collected from a human donor in good health (CMV status not recorded). Some clones in this sample may be carry-over from other donors' samples. This receptor has the CDR3 CASSSRVIGELFF. The nucleotide sequence is given as TGTGCCAGCAGCTCCAGGGTGATCGGGGAGCTGTTTTTT.